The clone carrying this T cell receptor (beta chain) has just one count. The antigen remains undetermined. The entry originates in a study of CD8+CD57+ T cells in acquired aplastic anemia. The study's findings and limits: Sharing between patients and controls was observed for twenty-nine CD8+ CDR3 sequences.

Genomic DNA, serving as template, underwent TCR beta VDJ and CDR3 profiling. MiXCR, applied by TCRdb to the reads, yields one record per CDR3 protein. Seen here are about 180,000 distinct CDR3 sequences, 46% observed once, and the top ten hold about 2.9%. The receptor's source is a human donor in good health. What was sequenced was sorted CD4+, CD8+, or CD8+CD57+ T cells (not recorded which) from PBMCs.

Here the CDR3 DNA reads TGTGCCATCAGTGAGTTCAAAACCCGGGGGAATTCACCCCTCCACTTT. Protein sequence: CAISEFKTRGNSPLHF. The chain employs TRBV10-3 and TRBJ1-6, with D tentatively TRBD1 (5 bases). The ends were cut back, 1 base at V and 7 bases at J, with 14 bases in the middle. CDR1 and CDR2 (germline): ENHRY, SYGVKD. This CDR3 has 16 amino acids.